This entry is about one T cell receptor beta chain. The germline gives CDR1 SGDLS, CDR2 YYNGEE. J gave up 0 bases and V 2 bases, and 11 bases lay outside the gene matches. CDR3 size: 18 residues. The naive CD8 fraction comprised CD45RO-negative cells positively selected for CCR7 and excluded terminally differentiated effector memory CD45RA+ cells. This specimen comes from a study of shared clonotypes between healthy human individuals. Per sorted-subset replicate PCR, input was approximately 210 ng DNA, representing about 32,000 T cell genomes. TCRdb keeps only in-frame clones here, not all; method: immunoSEQ multiplex PCR. The table includes roughly 2.1 million clones, about 93% detected once.

Sequencing used naive CD8+ T cells from PBMCs. The chain has TRBV9 and TRBJ2-1, with 7 bases aligning to TRBD1. The sequence was collected from a man between 18 and 29 years old in good health. Some clones in this sample may be carry-over from other donors' samples. The CDR3 protein is CASSVGDSFYSSYNEQFF. The CDR3 nucleotides are TGTGCCAGCAGCGTGGGGGACAGCTTTTATAGCTCCTACAATGAGCAGTTCTTC.